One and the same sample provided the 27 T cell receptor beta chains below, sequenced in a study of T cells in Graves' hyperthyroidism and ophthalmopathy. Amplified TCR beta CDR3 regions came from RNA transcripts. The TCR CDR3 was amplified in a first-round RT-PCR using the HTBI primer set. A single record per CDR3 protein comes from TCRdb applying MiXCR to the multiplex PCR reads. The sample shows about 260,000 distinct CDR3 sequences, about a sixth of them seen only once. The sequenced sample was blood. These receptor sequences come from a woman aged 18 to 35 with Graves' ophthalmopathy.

The CDR3 DNA sequence: TGTGCCAGCCAGGACAGGGTGTGGACTGAAGCTTTCTTT. It translates to CASQDRVWTEAFF. The chain employs TRBV2 and TRBJ1-1; 8 nucleotides line up with TRBD1. Germline-derived CDR1 and CDR2 are SNHLY and FYNNEI. The V segment lost 8 bases and the J segment 5 bases; nucleotides outside the gene matches: 7. CDR3 length: 13 amino acids.

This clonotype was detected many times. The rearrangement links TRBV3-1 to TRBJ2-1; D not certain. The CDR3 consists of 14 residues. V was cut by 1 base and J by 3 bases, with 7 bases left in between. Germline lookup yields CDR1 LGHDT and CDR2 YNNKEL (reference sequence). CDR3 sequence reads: CASSQGEGYNEQFF. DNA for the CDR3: TGTGCCAGCAGCCAAGGAGAAGGCTACAATGAGCAGTTCTTC.

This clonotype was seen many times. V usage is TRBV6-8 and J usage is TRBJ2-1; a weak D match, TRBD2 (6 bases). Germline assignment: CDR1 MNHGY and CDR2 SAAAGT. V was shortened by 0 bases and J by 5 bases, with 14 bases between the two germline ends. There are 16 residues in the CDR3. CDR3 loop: CASSYSIVSGHNEQFF. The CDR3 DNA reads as TGTGCCAGCAGTTACTCGATTGTTAGCGGCCACAATGAGCAGTTCTTC.

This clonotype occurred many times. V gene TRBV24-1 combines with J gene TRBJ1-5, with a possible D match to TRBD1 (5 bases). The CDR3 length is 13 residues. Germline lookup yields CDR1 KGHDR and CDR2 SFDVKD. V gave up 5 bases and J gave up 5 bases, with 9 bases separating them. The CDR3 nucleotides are TGTGCCACCAGTGCTGACAGCTATCAGCCCCAGCATTTT. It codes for CATSADSYQPQHF.

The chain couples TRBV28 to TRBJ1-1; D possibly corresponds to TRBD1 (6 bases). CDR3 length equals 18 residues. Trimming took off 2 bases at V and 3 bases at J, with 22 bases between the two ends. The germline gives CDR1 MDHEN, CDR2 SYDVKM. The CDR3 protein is CASSLIVPGGAVDTEAFF. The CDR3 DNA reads TGTGCCAGCAGTTTAATTGTCCCGGGGGGCGCAGTCGACACTGAAGCTTTCTTT. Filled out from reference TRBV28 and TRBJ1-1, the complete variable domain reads DVKVTQSSRYLVKRTGEKVFLECVQDMDHENMFWYRQDPGLGLRLIYFSYDVKMKEKGDIPEGYSVSREKKERFSLILESASTNQTSMYLCASSLIVPGGAVDTEAFFGQGTRLTVV.

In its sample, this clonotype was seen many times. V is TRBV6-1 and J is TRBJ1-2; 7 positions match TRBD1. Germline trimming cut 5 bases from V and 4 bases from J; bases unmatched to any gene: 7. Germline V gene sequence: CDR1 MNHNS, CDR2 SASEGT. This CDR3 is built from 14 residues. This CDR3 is CASSLSTGSYGYTF. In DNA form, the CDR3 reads TGTGCCAGCAGTCTTTCGACAGGGAGCTATGGCTACACCTTC.

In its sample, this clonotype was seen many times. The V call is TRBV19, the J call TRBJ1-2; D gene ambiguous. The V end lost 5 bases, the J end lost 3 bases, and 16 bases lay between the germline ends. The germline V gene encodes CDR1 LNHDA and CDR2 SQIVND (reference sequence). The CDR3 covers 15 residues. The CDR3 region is CASSLAGVGDYGYTF. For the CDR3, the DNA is TGTGCCAGTAGTCTCGCCGGGGTTGGGGACTATGGCTACACCTTC.

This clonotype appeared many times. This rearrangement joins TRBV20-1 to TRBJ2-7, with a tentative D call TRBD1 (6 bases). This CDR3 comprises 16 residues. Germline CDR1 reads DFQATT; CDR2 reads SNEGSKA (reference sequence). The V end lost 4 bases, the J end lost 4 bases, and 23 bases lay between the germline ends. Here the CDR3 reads CSATRWTEDVRYEQYF. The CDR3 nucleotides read TGCAGTGCTACCCGTTGGACAGAGGATGTCCGATACGAGCAGTACTTC.

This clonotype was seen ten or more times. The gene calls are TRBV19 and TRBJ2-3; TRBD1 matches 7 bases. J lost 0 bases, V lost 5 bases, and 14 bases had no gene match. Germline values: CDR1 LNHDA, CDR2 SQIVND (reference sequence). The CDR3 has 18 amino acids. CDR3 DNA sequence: TGTGCCAGTAGTCTCTCCCACGGACAGGACACTAGCACAGATACGCAGTATTTT. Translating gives CASSLSHGQDTSTDTQYF.

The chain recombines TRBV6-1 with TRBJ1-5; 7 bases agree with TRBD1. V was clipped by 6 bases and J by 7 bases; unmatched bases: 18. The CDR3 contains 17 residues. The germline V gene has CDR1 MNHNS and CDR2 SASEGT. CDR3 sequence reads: CASSPDGAGGSRQPQHF. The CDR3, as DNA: TGTGCCAGCAGCCCCGATGGGGCAGGGGGAAGTCGGCAGCCCCAGCATTTT.

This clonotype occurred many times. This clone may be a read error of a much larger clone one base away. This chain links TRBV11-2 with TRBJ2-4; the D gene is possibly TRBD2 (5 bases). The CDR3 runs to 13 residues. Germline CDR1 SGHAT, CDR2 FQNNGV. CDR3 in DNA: TGTGTCAGCGGAGCCCTAGCCAAAAACATTCAGTACTTC. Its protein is CVSGALAKNIQYF.

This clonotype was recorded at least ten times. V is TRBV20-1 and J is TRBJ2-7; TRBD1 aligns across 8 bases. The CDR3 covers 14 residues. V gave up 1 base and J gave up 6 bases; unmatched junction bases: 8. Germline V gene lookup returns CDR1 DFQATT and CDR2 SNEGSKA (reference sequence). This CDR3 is CSARGTGSGIEQYF. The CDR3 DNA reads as TGCAGTGCTAGAGGGACAGGGAGCGGAATCGAGCAGTACTTC.

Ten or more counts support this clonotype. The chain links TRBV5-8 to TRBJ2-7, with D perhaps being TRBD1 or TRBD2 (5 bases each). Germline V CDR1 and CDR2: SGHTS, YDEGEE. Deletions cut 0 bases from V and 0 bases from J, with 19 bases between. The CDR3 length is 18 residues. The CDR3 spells CASSLEGPTAGISYEQYF. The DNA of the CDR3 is TGTGCCAGCAGCTTGGAGGGACCGACGGCCGGGATCTCCTACGAGCAGTACTTC.

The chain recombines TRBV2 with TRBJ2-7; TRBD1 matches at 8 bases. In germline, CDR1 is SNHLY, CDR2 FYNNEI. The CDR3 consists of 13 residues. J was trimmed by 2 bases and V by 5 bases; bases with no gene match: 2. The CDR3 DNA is TGTGCCAGCAGTATGGACAGGGCCTACGAGCAGTACTTC. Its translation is CASSMDRAYEQYF.

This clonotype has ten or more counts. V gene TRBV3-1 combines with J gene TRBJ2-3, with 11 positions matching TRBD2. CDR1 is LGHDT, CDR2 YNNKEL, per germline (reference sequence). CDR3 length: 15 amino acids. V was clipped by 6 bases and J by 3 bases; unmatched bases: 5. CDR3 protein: CASSRLAGGTDTQYF. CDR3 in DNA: TGTGCCAGCAGTCGGCTAGCGGGGGGTACAGATACGCAGTATTTT.

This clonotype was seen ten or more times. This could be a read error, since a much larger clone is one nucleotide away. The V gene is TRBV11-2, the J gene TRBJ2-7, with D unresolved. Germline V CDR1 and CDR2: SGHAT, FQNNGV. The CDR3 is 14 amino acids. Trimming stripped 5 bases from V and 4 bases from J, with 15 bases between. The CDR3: CASSDFGGRYEQYF. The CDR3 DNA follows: TGTGCCAGCAGCGATTTCGGCGGACGGTACGAGCAGTACTTC.

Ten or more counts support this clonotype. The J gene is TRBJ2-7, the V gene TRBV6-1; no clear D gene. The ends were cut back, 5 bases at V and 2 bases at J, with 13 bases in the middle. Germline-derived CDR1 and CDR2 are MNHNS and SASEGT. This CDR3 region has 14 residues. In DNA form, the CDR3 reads TGTGCCAGCAGTCCCGGGCCAACCGCCTACGAGCAGTACTTC. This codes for CASSPGPTAYEQYF.

The CDR3 DNA is TGTGCCAGTAGTATTCTGCGGGCCACGCAAGCCAAAAACATTCAGTACTTC. It translates to CASSILRATQAKNIQYF. The gene calls are TRBV19 and TRBJ2-4; D perhaps matches TRBD2 (5 bases). V was cut by 3 bases and J by 0 bases, with 15 bases left in between. Germline-derived CDR1 and CDR2 are LNHDA and SQIVND (reference sequence). CDR3 length: 17 amino acids. Variable domain in full (rest from reference TRBV19 and TRBJ2-4): DGGITQSPKYLFRKEGQNVTLSCEQNLNHDAMYWYRQDPGQGLRLIYYSQIVNDFQKGDIAEGYSVSREKKESFPLTVTSAQKNPTAFYLCASSILRATQAKNIQYFGAGTRLSVL.

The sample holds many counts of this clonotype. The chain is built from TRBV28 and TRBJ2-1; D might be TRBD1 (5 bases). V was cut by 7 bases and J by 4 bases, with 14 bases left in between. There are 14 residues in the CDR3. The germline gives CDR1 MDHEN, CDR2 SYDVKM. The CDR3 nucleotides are TGTGCCAGCACCCCCTCAGGGAATTACAATGAGCAGTTCTTC. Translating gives CASTPSGNYNEQFF.

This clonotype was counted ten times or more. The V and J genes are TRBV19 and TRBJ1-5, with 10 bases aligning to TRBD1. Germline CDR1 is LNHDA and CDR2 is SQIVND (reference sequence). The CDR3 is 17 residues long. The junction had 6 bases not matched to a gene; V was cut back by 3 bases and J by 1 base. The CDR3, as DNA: TGTGCCAGTAGTATCGGACAGGGGGGTACGAGCAATCAGCCCCAGCATTTT. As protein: CASSIGQGGTSNQPQHF.

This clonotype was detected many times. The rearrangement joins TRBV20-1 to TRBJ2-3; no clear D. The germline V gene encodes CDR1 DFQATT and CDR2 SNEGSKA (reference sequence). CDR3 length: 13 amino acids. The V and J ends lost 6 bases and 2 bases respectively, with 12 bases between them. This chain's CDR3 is CSATAGYTDTQYF. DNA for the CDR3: TGCAGTGCCACGGCTGGCTACACAGATACGCAGTATTTT.

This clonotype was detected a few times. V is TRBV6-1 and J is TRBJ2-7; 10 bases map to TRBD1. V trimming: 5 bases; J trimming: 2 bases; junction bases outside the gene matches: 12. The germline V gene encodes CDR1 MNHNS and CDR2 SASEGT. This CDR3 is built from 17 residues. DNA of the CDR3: TGTGCCAGCAGTTTCCTCAGTCCCGGGACAGGGGCCTACGAGCAGTACTTC. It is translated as CASSFLSPGTGAYEQYF.

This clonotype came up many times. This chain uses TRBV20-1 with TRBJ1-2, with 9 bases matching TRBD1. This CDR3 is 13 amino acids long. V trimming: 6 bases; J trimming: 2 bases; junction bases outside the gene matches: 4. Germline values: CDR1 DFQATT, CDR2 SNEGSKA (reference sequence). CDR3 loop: CSAKGQGNYGYTF. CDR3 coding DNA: TGCAGTGCCAAAGGACAGGGGAACTATGGCTACACCTTC.

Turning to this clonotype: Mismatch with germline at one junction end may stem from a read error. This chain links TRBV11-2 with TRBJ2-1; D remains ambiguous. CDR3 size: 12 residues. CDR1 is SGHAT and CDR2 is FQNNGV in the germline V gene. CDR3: CASSQDDNEQFF. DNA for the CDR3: TGCGCCAGCAGCCAAGATGACAATGAGCAGTTCTTC. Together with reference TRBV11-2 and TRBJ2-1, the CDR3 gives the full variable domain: EAGVAQSPRYKIIEKRQSVAFWCNPISGHATLYWYQQILGQGPKLLIQFQNNGVVDDSQLPKDRFSAERLKGVDSTLKIQPAKLEDSAVYLCASSQDDNEQFFGPGTRLTVL.

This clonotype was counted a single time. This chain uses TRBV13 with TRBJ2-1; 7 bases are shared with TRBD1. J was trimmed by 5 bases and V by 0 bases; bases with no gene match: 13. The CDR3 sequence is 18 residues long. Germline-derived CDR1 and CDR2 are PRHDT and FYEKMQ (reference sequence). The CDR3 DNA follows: TGTGCCAGCAGCTTAGGGGACCAAGACAGGGCCTACGACAATGAGCAGTTCTTC. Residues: CASSLGDQDRAYDNEQFF. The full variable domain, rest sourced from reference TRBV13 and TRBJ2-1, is AAGVIQSPRHLIKEKRETATLKCYPIPRHDTVYWYQQGPGQDPQFLISFYEKMQSDKGSIPDRFSAQQFSDYHSELNMSSLELGDSALYFCASSLGDQDRAYDNEQFFGPGTRLTVL.

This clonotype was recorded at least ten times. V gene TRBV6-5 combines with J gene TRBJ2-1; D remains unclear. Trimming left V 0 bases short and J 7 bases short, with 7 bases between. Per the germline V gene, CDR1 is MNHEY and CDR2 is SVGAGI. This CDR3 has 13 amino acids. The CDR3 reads CASSYSRGNEQFF. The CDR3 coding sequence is TGTGCCAGCAGTTACTCCCGAGGAAATGAGCAGTTCTTC.

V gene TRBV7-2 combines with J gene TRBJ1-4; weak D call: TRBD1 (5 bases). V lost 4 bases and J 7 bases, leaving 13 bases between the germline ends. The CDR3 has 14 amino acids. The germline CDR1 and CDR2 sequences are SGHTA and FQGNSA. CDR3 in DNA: TGTGCCAGCAGCTCCGACAGTCTTTCTGAAAAACTGTTTTTT. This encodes CASSSDSLSEKLFF.